The rows below give T cell receptor beta chains drawn from one sample of a study of blood T cell repertoires in COVID-19. Repertoires were generated with immunoSEQ multiplex PCR, while TCRdb's copy carries only in-frame clones and drops some. The sample consists of nearly 350,000 clones, about 90% of them appearing once. Sample: peripheral blood. The receptors derive from a woman aged 65 to 85 with COVID-19, enrolled during active disease. CDR3s include the opening cysteine and the closing phenylalanine or tryptophan. D genes are given only for firm matches. Some rows mark clone size as missing; the rest say once, few, many or name a class of expanded clone.

-	-	TRBV4-1	TRBJ2-7	CASSQEGLASYEQYF	TGCGCCAGCAGCCAAGAGGGCCTAGCTTCCTACGAGCAGTACTTC
-	-	TRBV27	TRBJ1-1	CASSSEFGGAFF	TGTGCCAGCAGTTCCGAGTTCGGGGGAGCTTTCTTT
TRBD1	-	TRBV18	TRBJ1-1	CASSPRRTGGSDTEAFF	TGTGCCAGCTCACCAAGGAGAACAGGGGGAAGCGACACTGAAGCTTTCTTT
TRBD1	-	TRBV7-9	TRBJ1-4	CASSDPGGREKLFF	TGTGCCAGCAGCGACCCAGGGGGCCGCGAAAAACTGTTTTTT
-	once	TRBV5-4	TRBJ2-5	CASSAGFQETQYF	TGTGCCAGCAGCGCGGGGTTCCAAGAGACCCAGTACTTC
-	once	TRBV19	TRBJ1-2	CASSIGRGAYGYTF	TGTGCCAGTAGTATAGGGCGGGGAGCCTATGGCTACACCTTC
TRBD1	-	TRBV2	TRBJ1-1	CASSAGGKGTEAFF	TGTGCCAGCTCGGCAGGGGGGAAAGGTACTGAAGCTTTCTTT
TRBD1	-	TRBV19	TRBJ1-6	CASTDRANSPLHF	TGTGCCAGTACCGACAGGGCCAATTCACCCCTCCACTTT
-	-	TRBV11-3	TRBJ2-1	CASSPPRAHEQFF	TGTGCCAGCAGCCCACCGCGGGCGCATGAGCAGTTCTTC
-	few	TRBV19	TRBJ1-4	CASRSLSFATNEKLFF	TGTGCCAGTAGGTCCTTATCCTTTGCAACTAATGAAAAACTGTTTTTT
TRBD1	-	TRBV5-6	TRBJ1-4	CASSLAGQVTSTNEKLFF	TGTGCCAGCAGCTTGGCGGGACAGGTAACATCTACTAATGAAAAACTGTTTTTT
TRBD1	-	TRBV10-3	TRBJ1-1	CAISGQGRTEAFF	TGTGCCATCAGTGGACAGGGACGGACTGAAGCTTTCTTT
TRBD1	-	TRBV5-4	TRBJ2-2	CASSSGVTGLTGELFF	TGTGCCAGCAGCTCCGGGGTGACAGGGTTAACCGGGGAGCTGTTTTTT
TRBD1	-	TRBV3-1/TRBV3-2	TRBJ2-5	CASKQENRGQETQYF	TGTGCCAGCAAACAAGAAAACAGGGGCCAAGAGACCCAGTACTTC
-	-	TRBV24-1	TRBJ2-7	CATSAQGSSYEQYF	TGTGCCACCAGTGCCCAGGGGAGCTCCTACGAGCAGTACTTC
TRBD1	-	TRBV10-3	TRBJ2-5	CAISGQGANQETQYF	TGTGCCATCAGCGGACAGGGGGCGAACCAAGAGACCCAGTACTTC
-	once	TRBV10-3	TRBJ1-1	CAISEINTEAFF	TGTGCCATCAGTGAAATAAACACTGAAGCTTTCTTT
TRBD1	-	TRBV5-1	TRBJ1-1	CASSFGTGGTEAFF	TGCGCCAGCAGCTTCGGGACAGGGGGTACTGAAGCTTTCTTT
TRBD1	-	TRBV7-2	TRBJ2-3	CASSPRDRGLGTQYF	TGTGCCAGCAGCCCGCGGGACAGGGGGTTGGGTACGCAGTATTTT
-	-	TRBV4-1	TRBJ1-2	CASRYRREQGANYGYTF	TGCGCCAGCAGGTACCGCCGGGAACAGGGAGCTAACTATGGCTACACCTTC
-	once	TRBV9	TRBJ2-7	CASSVGIGDYEQYF	TGTGCCAGCAGCGTAGGGATAGGAGACTACGAGCAGTACTTC
TRBD2	-	TRBV7-9	TRBJ2-3	CASSLEWGLAADTQYF	TGTGCCAGCAGCTTAGAGTGGGGACTAGCGGCAGATACGCAGTATTTT
TRBD1	-	TRBV23-1	TRBJ1-1	CASSQGTAHEAFF	TGCGCCAGCAGTCAAGGGACAGCTCATGAAGCTTTCTTT